Listed below are T cell receptor beta chains from one sample, sequenced in a study of OX40 agonist ivuxolimab in advanced cancers. Clones were sequenced by immunoSEQ multiplex PCR, and TCRdb holds only the in-frame ones, with some missing. The data contain about 48,000 clones, 75% to 90% of them singletons. The sequencing here drew on CD4+ or CD8+ T cells sorted from blood, taken in a trial of the OX40 agonist ivuxolimab. The origin of the receptors is an adult with an advanced solid tumor such as melanoma, head and neck, liver or kidney cancer. The CDR3 runs from the conserved cysteine through the conserved F or W. The order of the fields is clone size, J gene, D gene, V gene, CDR3 protein, CDR3 DNA. The D gene is left open where the match is weak. Only part of the rows carry a size: once, few, many, or a class if the clone is expanded.

clone size: NA
J gene: TRBJ1-2
D gene: TRBD1
V gene: TRBV5-1
CDR3 protein: CASSDSTGGYGYTF
CDR3 DNA: TGCGCCAGCAGCGACTCGACAGGGGGCTATGGCTACACCTTC

clone size: NA
J gene: TRBJ1-1
D gene: NA
V gene: TRBV9
CDR3 protein: CASSVEGHPNTEAFF
CDR3 DNA: TGTGCCAGCAGCGTAGAGGGTCACCCCAACACTGAAGCTTTCTTT

clone size: NA
J gene: TRBJ2-6
D gene: NA
V gene: TRBV19
CDR3 protein: CASTLSGANVLTF
CDR3 DNA: TGTGCCAGTACCCTAAGTGGGGCCAACGTCCTGACTTTC

clone size: NA
J gene: TRBJ2-7
D gene: TRBD2
V gene: TRBV27
CDR3 protein: CASSFTASGTYEQYF
CDR3 DNA: TGTGCCAGCAGTTTTACGGCTAGCGGGACCTACGAGCAGTACTTC

clone size: NA
J gene: TRBJ2-7
D gene: TRBD1
V gene: TRBV6-5
CDR3 protein: CASSAYGTGTHEQYF
CDR3 DNA: TGTGCCAGCAGTGCCTACGGGACAGGGACCCACGAGCAGTACTTC

clone size: NA
J gene: TRBJ2-6
D gene: NA
V gene: TRBV10-3
CDR3 protein: CAISGTPISGANVLTF
CDR3 DNA: TGTGCCATCAGTGGGACACCGATCTCTGGGGCCAACGTCCTGACTTTC

clone size: NA
J gene: TRBJ2-1
D gene: TRBD2
V gene: TRBV9
CDR3 protein: CASTGTSGGEQFF
CDR3 DNA: TGTGCCAGCACCGGGACTAGCGGGGGAGAGCAGTTCTTC

clone size: NA
J gene: TRBJ2-7
D gene: NA
V gene: TRBV27
CDR3 protein: CASSSYLRQYF
CDR3 DNA: TGTGCCAGCAGTAGTTATTTGCGGCAGTACTTC

clone size: NA
J gene: TRBJ1-6
D gene: NA
V gene: TRBV6-4
CDR3 protein: CASSDSIGNSPLHF
CDR3 DNA: TGTGCCAGCAGTGACTCGATTGGCAATTCACCCCTCCACTTT

clone size: NA
J gene: TRBJ2-1
D gene: NA
V gene: TRBV6-5
CDR3 protein: CASSYSRADNEQFF
CDR3 DNA: TGTGCCAGCAGTTACTCGCGTGCAGACAATGAGCAGTTCTTC

clone size: NA
J gene: TRBJ2-5
D gene: NA
V gene: TRBV11-1
CDR3 protein: CASASGPTGETQYF
CDR3 DNA: TGTGCCAGCGCTTCGGGACCCACGGGGGAGACCCAGTACTTC

clone size: NA
J gene: TRBJ2-6
D gene: TRBD1
V gene: TRBV15
CDR3 protein: CATTEGGDRGYLSGANVLTF
CDR3 DNA: TGTGCCACCACAGAGGGAGGGGACAGGGGTTATTTGTCTGGGGCCAACGTCCTGACTTTC

clone size: NA
J gene: TRBJ1-2
D gene: TRBD1
V gene: TRBV6-6
CDR3 protein: CASSYRTGLSYGYTF
CDR3 DNA: TGTGCCAGCAGTTACCGGACAGGGTTGAGCTATGGCTACACCTTC

clone size: NA
J gene: TRBJ2-3
D gene: NA
V gene: TRBV5-5
CDR3 protein: CASSLGFDTDTQYF
CDR3 DNA: TGTGCCAGCAGCTTGGGGTTCGACACAGATACGCAGTATTTT

clone size: NA
J gene: TRBJ1-1
D gene: NA
V gene: TRBV23-1
CDR3 protein: CASAFTARSMNTEAFF
CDR3 DNA: TGCGCCAGCGCTTTTACGGCCAGGTCTATGAACACTGAAGCTTTCTTT

clone size: NA
J gene: TRBJ2-1
D gene: NA
V gene: TRBV9
CDR3 protein: CASSTGRGGPYGPYNEQFF
CDR3 DNA: TGTGCCAGCAGCACCGGAAGGGGGGGCCCCTATGGACCCTACAATGAGCAGTTCTTC

clone size: NA
J gene: TRBJ2-5
D gene: NA
V gene: TRBV9
CDR3 protein: CASSVEEGTRGGDETQYF
CDR3 DNA: TGTGCCAGCAGCGTAGAGGAGGGTACCAGGGGTGGAGACGAGACCCAGTACTTC

clone size: NA
J gene: TRBJ1-1
D gene: NA
V gene: TRBV19
CDR3 protein: CASSIDRGARAEAFF
CDR3 DNA: TGTGCCAGTAGTATAGATCGAGGGGCGCGGGCTGAAGCTTTCTTT

clone size: NA
J gene: TRBJ2-2
D gene: TRBD2
V gene: TRBV9
CDR3 protein: CASSVGQRELAGELFF
CDR3 DNA: TGTGCCAGCAGCGTAGGTCAGCGGGAGTTGGCCGGGGAGCTGTTTTTT

clone size: once
J gene: TRBJ1-5
D gene: NA
V gene: TRBV28
CDR3 protein: CASSLLAGGGNQPQHF
CDR3 DNA: TGTGCCAGCAGTTTATTAGCCGGTGGGGGTAATCAGCCCCAGCATTTT

clone size: few
J gene: TRBJ1-2
D gene: NA
V gene: TRBV7-9
CDR3 protein: CASSRVGTYGYTF
CDR3 DNA: TGTGCCAGCAGCCGCGTTGGGACCTATGGCTACACCTTC

clone size: NA
J gene: TRBJ2-2
D gene: TRBD2
V gene: TRBV19
CDR3 protein: CASHIAGGPGELFF
CDR3 DNA: TGTGCCAGTCATATAGCGGGAGGGCCCGGGGAGCTGTTTTTT

clone size: NA
J gene: TRBJ1-4
D gene: TRBD1
V gene: TRBV5-5
CDR3 protein: CASSSFRDREDEKLFF
CDR3 DNA: TGTGCCAGCAGCTCGTTCCGGGACAGGGAAGATGAAAAACTGTTTTTT

clone size: NA
J gene: TRBJ2-3
D gene: NA
V gene: TRBV19
CDR3 protein: CASSTPIAAYTDTQYF
CDR3 DNA: TGTGCCAGTAGTACGCCTATAGCGGCCTACACAGATACGCAGTATTTT

clone size: NA
J gene: TRBJ2-7
D gene: NA
V gene: TRBV7-8
CDR3 protein: CASSLIAGYEQYF
CDR3 DNA: TGTGCCAGCAGCTTAATCGCGGGGTACGAGCAGTACTTC

clone size: NA
J gene: TRBJ1-2
D gene: NA
V gene: TRBV18
CDR3 protein: CASSPPTVYGYTF
CDR3 DNA: TGTGCCAGCTCACCCCCGACAGTCTATGGCTACACCTTC

clone size: NA
J gene: TRBJ2-7
D gene: NA
V gene: TRBV5-6
CDR3 protein: CASSVILESLHEQYF
CDR3 DNA: TGTGCCAGCAGCGTTATTCTGGAGTCCCTCCACGAGCAGTACTTC

clone size: NA
J gene: TRBJ2-7
D gene: TRBD1
V gene: TRBV27
CDR3 protein: CASSPWTGSYEQYF
CDR3 DNA: TGTGCCAGCAGTCCCTGGACAGGGTCCTACGAGCAGTACTTC

clone size: NA
J gene: TRBJ1-2
D gene: TRBD1
V gene: TRBV13
CDR3 protein: CASSSVNSGTGNSKGYTF
CDR3 DNA: TGTGCCAGCAGCTCGGTCAACTCCGGGACAGGGAATTCTAAGGGCTACACCTTC

clone size: NA
J gene: TRBJ1-1
D gene: NA
V gene: TRBV19
CDR3 protein: CASSPQGWDTEAFF
CDR3 DNA: TGTGCCAGTAGCCCACAGGGTTGGGACACTGAAGCTTTCTTT

clone size: NA
J gene: TRBJ2-5
D gene: NA
V gene: TRBV6-5
CDR3 protein: CASRRQALQETQYF
CDR3 DNA: TGTGCCAGCAGGAGACAGGCCCTCCAAGAGACCCAGTACTTC

clone size: NA
J gene: TRBJ2-1
D gene: TRBD1
V gene: TRBV19
CDR3 protein: CASSLTGSIYNEQFF
CDR3 DNA: TGTGCCAGTAGTTTGACAGGGTCAATTTACAATGAGCAGTTCTTC

clone size: few
J gene: TRBJ1-1
D gene: NA
V gene: TRBV28
CDR3 protein: CASSLANTEAFF
CDR3 DNA: TGTGCCAGCAGTTTGGCGAACACTGAAGCTTTCTTT

clone size: NA
J gene: TRBJ2-1
D gene: TRBD2
V gene: TRBV19
CDR3 protein: CASSIVLAGDVHEQFF
CDR3 DNA: TGTGCCAGTAGTATAGTCCTAGCGGGGGATGTCCATGAGCAGTTCTTC

clone size: NA
J gene: TRBJ1-1
D gene: NA
V gene: TRBV21-1
CDR3 protein: CASSPLGKVMNTEAFF
CDR3 DNA: TGTGCCAGCAGCCCCCTCGGCAAGGTTATGAACACTGAAGCTTTCTTT

clone size: NA
J gene: TRBJ2-7
D gene: TRBD2
V gene: TRBV6-1
CDR3 protein: CASSVIGGVLYEQYF
CDR3 DNA: TGTGCCAGCAGTGTAATTGGGGGGGTCCTCTACGAGCAGTACTTC

clone size: NA
J gene: TRBJ2-7
D gene: TRBD2
V gene: TRBV13
CDR3 protein: CASSPWGEGSYEQYF
CDR3 DNA: TGTGCCAGCAGCCCCTGGGGGGAGGGATCCTACGAGCAGTACTTC

clone size: NA
J gene: TRBJ2-5
D gene: NA
V gene: TRBV27
CDR3 protein: CASSLAGTHGAQYF
CDR3 DNA: TGTGCCAGCAGTTTAGCAGGGACCCATGGGGCCCAGTACTTC

clone size: NA
J gene: TRBJ2-3
D gene: NA
V gene: TRBV4-1
CDR3 protein: CASSQPGRTDTQYF
CDR3 DNA: TGCGCCAGCAGCCAACCCGGGCGCACAGATACGCAGTATTTT

clone size: few
J gene: TRBJ1-2
D gene: NA
V gene: TRBV4-3
CDR3 protein: CASSHQGGYTF
CDR3 DNA: TGCGCCAGCAGCCACCAGGGGGGCTACACCTTC

clone size: NA
J gene: TRBJ1-1
D gene: NA
V gene: TRBV5-1
CDR3 protein: CASSPLDSLNTEAFF
CDR3 DNA: TGCGCCAGCAGCCCACTGGACAGTTTGAACACTGAAGCTTTCTTT

clone size: NA
J gene: TRBJ1-1
D gene: NA
V gene: TRBV13
CDR3 protein: CASSLEHNTEAFF
CDR3 DNA: TGTGCCAGCAGCTTAGAGCATAACACTGAAGCTTTCTTT

clone size: NA
J gene: TRBJ1-3
D gene: NA
V gene: TRBV30
CDR3 protein: CAADLGGNTIYF
CDR3 DNA: TGTGCCGCGGACTTGGGAGGAAACACCATATATTTT

clone size: NA
J gene: TRBJ2-2
D gene: NA
V gene: TRBV9
CDR3 protein: CASSAEGGPFGELFF
CDR3 DNA: TGTGCCAGCAGCGCGGAGGGGGGGCCCTTCGGGGAGCTGTTTTTT

clone size: NA
J gene: TRBJ2-1
D gene: NA
V gene: TRBV2
CDR3 protein: CASIQASYNEQFF
CDR3 DNA: TGTGCCAGCATCCAGGCCTCCTACAATGAGCAGTTCTTC

clone size: medium-sized
J gene: TRBJ2-7
D gene: NA
V gene: TRBV19
CDR3 protein: CASSIIGAAHEQYF
CDR3 DNA: TGTGCCAGTAGTATAATAGGGGCCGCCCACGAGCAGTACTTC